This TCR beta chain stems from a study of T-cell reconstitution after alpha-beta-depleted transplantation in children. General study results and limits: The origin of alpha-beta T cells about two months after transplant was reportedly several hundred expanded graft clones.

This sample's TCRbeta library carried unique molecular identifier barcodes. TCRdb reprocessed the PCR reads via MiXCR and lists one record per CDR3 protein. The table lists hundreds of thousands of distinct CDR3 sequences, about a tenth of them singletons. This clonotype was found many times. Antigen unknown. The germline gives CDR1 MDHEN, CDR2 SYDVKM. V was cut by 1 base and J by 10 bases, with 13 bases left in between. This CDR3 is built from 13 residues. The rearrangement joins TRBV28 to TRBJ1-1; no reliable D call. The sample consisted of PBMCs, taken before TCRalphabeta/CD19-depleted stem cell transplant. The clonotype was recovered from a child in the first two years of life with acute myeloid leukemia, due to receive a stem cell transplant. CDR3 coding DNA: TGTGCCAGCAGTTTATCCGGGCCACTTGTAGCTTTCTTT. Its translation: CASSLSGPLVAFF.